This entry concerns a single TCR beta chain. Per germline, CDR1 KGHSH and CDR2 LQKENI. The CDR3 runs to 14 residues. The J segment lost 5 bases and the V segment lost 1 base, leaving 4 bases of the junction unmatched. The sample is drawn from a study of shared clonotypes between healthy human individuals. Profiled with immunoSEQ multiplex PCR; TCRdb holds only in-frame clones, not every one. This table has over 700,000 clones, over 60% appearing once. Sequencing input: memory CD4+ T cells sorted from blood. Indicated subset: CD45RA-negative fraction. The rearrangement joins TRBV18 to TRBJ2-7; 8 bases match TRBD1. The origin of this receptor is a woman aged 25-40 years in good health. The CDR3 bases are TGTGCCAGCTCACCACGGACAGGGTCGGACGAGCAGTACTTC. Translating it yields CASSPRTGSDEQYF.